These 20 T cell receptor beta chains share one sample of origin, sequenced in a study of T cell responses to AZD1222 COVID-19 vaccine. TCRdb's table, derived via immunoSEQ multiplex PCR, lists solely in-frame clones and lacks some. The sample has roughly 120,000 clones, approximately 85% seen once. The sequenced sample was peripheral blood, obtained on day 0 of AZD1222 vaccination. The receptors stem from an adult in good health.

CDR3: CASSSGLYQPQHF. DNA of the CDR3: TGTGCCAGCAGTTCGGGACTCTATCAGCCCCAGCATTTT. The rearrangement joins TRBV28 to TRBJ1-5; D possibly corresponds to TRBD1 (5 bases). The CDR3 length is 13 residues. Germline values: CDR1 MDHEN, CDR2 SYDVKM. V was clipped by 4 bases and J by 5 bases, with 9 bases between them.

In its sample, this clone was seen once. This sequence joins TRBV4-3 and TRBJ2-7; a weak D match, TRBD2 (5 bases). The V gene's germline CDR1 is LGHNA and CDR2 YSLEER. CDR3 length equals 13 residues. The V gene lost 1 base and the J gene lost 7 bases, with 11 bases spanning the gap. The CDR3 loop is CASSQVSSGEQYF. DNA of the CDR3: TGCGCCAGCAGCCAAGTATCATCGGGGGAGCAGTACTTC.

The chain uses TRBV27 and TRBJ2-7, with 12 bases aligning to TRBD2. The CDR3 length is 17 residues. The V and J ends lost 6 bases and 2 bases, in that order; junction bases with no gene match: 11. Germline V gene lookup returns CDR1 MNHEY and CDR2 SMNVEV (reference sequence). The CDR3 sequence: CASSLTSGGSQAYEQYF. CDR3 nucleotide sequence: TGTGCCAGCAGCCTTACTAGCGGGGGGTCTCAAGCCTACGAGCAGTACTTC.

This chain connects TRBV11-3 to TRBJ2-3; 12 positions agree with TRBD2. The CDR3 has 18 residues. CDR1 is SGHNT and CDR2 is YENEEA in the germline V gene. With 0 bases clipped from V and 1 base from J, the junction kept 5 bases outside the gene matches. The CDR3 reads CASSLDPRLAGGTDTQYF. CDR3 nucleotide sequence: TGTGCCAGCAGCTTAGACCCGAGACTAGCGGGGGGCACAGATACGCAGTATTTT.

The V call is TRBV19, the J call TRBJ1-4, with D uncertain. The germline CDR1 and CDR2 sequences are LNHDA and SQIVND (reference sequence). The CDR3 consists of 11 residues. V was pared by 8 bases and J by 6 bases, with 7 bases between. This chain's CDR3 is CASALHEKLFF. CDR3 nucleotide sequence: TGTGCCAGTGCTCTTCATGAAAAACTGTTTTTT.

V is TRBV9 and J is TRBJ2-3; tentatively, D is TRBD2 (5 bases). The germline gives CDR1 SGDLS, CDR2 YYNGEE. This CDR3 has 13 residues. With 8 bases removed from V and 1 base from J, the gap between germline ends came to 11 bases. For the CDR3, the DNA is TGTGCCAGATACTCGGACTGCACAGATACGCAGTATTTT. This translates into CARYSDCTDTQYF.

The rearrangement uses TRBV6-1 and TRBJ1-2; 7 positions agree with TRBD1. Germline V CDR1 and CDR2: MNHNS, SASEGT. V gave up 2 bases and J gave up 8 bases; unmatched junction bases: 2. This CDR3 is built from 12 residues. CDR3 in DNA: TGTGCCAGCAGTGAAACAGGGGAGGGCTACACCTTC. Its protein is CASSETGEGYTF.

CDR3 loop: CASSLNREGNTIYF. CDR3 nucleotides: TGTGCCAGCAGCTTAAACAGGGAAGGAAACACCATATATTTT. The chain couples TRBV7-2 to TRBJ1-3; D possibly corresponds to TRBD1 (6 bases). Deletions cut 2 bases from V and 4 bases from J, with 9 bases between. The CDR3 runs 14 residues. Germline loops: CDR1 SGHTA, CDR2 FQGNSA.

The gene calls are TRBV18 and TRBJ2-5; D is unclear. Germline loops: CDR1 KGHSH, CDR2 LQKENI. This CDR3 is 18 amino acids long. V gave up 2 bases and J gave up 5 bases, with 24 bases separating them. This CDR3 reads CASSPELVNVRKGETQYF. CDR3 sequence (DNA): TGTGCCAGCTCACCAGAACTTGTGAACGTCCGAAAAGGGGAGACCCAGTACTTC.

The sample holds a few counts of this clone. The chain carries TRBV3-1 (or the pseudogene TRBV3-2) and TRBJ2-3; D could derive from TRBD1 or TRBD2 (5 bases each). The CDR3 spans 15 residues. Germline CDR1 and CDR2: LGHDT and YNNKEL (reference sequence). V lost 4 bases and J lost 3, with 14 bases in between. CDR3 in amino acids: CASSPRGAGTDTQYF. In nucleotides, the CDR3 is TGTGCCAGCAGCCCTCGAGGGGCAGGAACAGATACGCAGTATTTT.

The chain employs TRBV3-1 (or the pseudogene TRBV3-2) and TRBJ2-7; D perhaps matches TRBD1 (6 bases). V lost 1 base to trimming and J lost 6 bases, with 16 bases between them. The germline V gene encodes CDR1 LGHDT and CDR2 YNNKEL (reference sequence). The CDR3 has 15 residues. The DNA for the CDR3 is TGTGCCAGCAGCCAAGCCCCCTTGACAGGCGGCGAGCAGTACTTC. It encodes CASSQAPLTGGEQYF.

J is TRBJ1-2 and V is TRBV11-3, with TRBD1 matching 10 bases. V dropped 8 bases and J dropped 4; count of bases not matched to a gene: 4. This CDR3 contains 13 residues. The germline gives CDR1 SGHNT, CDR2 YENEEA. The CDR3 nucleotides are TGTGCCAGCTCCGGGACAGGGGTCTATGGCTACACCTTC. It codes for CASSGTGVYGYTF.

The CDR3 nucleotides are TGCGCCAGCAGCCAAGATCTTGCGGGGTGGGCCTACGAGCAGTACTTC. Residues: CASSQDLAGWAYEQYF. This rearrangement joins TRBV4-3 to TRBJ2-7; the D gene is possibly TRBD2 (6 bases). The CDR3 runs to 16 residues. Germline assignment: CDR1 LGHNA and CDR2 YSLEER. V was trimmed by 0 bases and J by 2 bases, leaving 14 bases between them.

The rearrangement links TRBV29-1 to TRBJ2-3; a possible D gene is TRBD1 (6 bases). Between the trimmed V and J ends, which lost 4 bases and 2 bases, there was a span of 16 bases. The CDR3 contains 15 residues. Germline assignment: CDR1 SQVTM and CDR2 ANQGSEA. The CDR3 protein is CSVARSGAHTDTQYF. The DNA for the CDR3 is TGCAGCGTTGCCCGGTCAGGGGCCCACACAGATACGCAGTATTTT.

The V gene is TRBV4-1, the J gene TRBJ2-6, with D perhaps TRBD1 (6 bases). The CDR3 extends over 19 amino acids. Germline V gene sequence: CDR1 MGHRA, CDR2 YSYEKL. V was pared by 1 base and J by 3 bases, with 19 bases between. CDR3 bases: TGCGCCAGCAGCCAAGCGAATGGACAGAGCGTGAGTGGGGCCAACGTCCTGACTTTC. It yields the protein CASSQANGQSVSGANVLTF.

The rearrangement links TRBV10-3 to TRBJ1-5; D is ambiguous. V shed 9 bases and J shed 6 bases, with 21 bases lying between them. Germline V gene lookup returns CDR1 ENHRY and CDR2 SYGVKD. This CDR3 contains 15 residues. The CDR3 loop is CAISGSLLGGQPQHF. CDR3 in DNA: TGTGCCATTTCGGGTTCTTTACTAGGAGGTCAGCCCCAGCATTTT.

This clone was seen once. The chain recombines TRBV10-3 with TRBJ2-2, with D unclear. With 7 bases removed from V and 4 bases from J, the gap between germline ends came to 16 bases. This CDR3 region has 15 residues. Germline V gene sequence: CDR1 ENHRY, CDR2 SYGVKD. CDR3 sequence (DNA): TGTGCCATCACCGTCGCCCGTCCGGGCACCGGGGAGCTGTTTTTT. It is translated as CAITVARPGTGELFF.

This chain joins TRBV28 and TRBJ2-7; D unclear. Trimming stripped 6 bases from V and 0 bases from J, with 9 bases between. Germline-derived CDR1 and CDR2 are MDHEN and SYDVKM. CDR3 length: 13 amino acids. CDR3 loop: CASRPPDSYEQYF. The CDR3, as DNA: TGTGCCAGCAGGCCCCCGGACTCCTACGAGCAGTACTTC.

The genes are TRBV5-6 and TRBJ1-6; D possibly corresponds to TRBD1 (5 bases). Germline V CDR1 and CDR2: SGHDT, YYEEEE. Trimming shortened V by 5 bases and J by 0 bases, and 18 bases separated the two germline ends. CDR3 length: 18 amino acids. The chain's CDR3 is CASSRTRGVSSYNSPLHF. The CDR3 region has the DNA TGTGCCAGCAGTAGGACAAGAGGGGTGAGCTCCTATAATTCACCCCTCCACTTT.

This clone occurred once. The chain links TRBV11-2 to TRBJ1-2; 9 bases map to TRBD1. The CDR3 loop spans 15 amino acids. Germline V gene lookup returns CDR1 SGHAT and CDR2 FQNNGV. V lost 7 bases, J lost 3 bases, and 9 bases stayed unmatched. The DNA for the CDR3 is TGTGCCAGCACCCCCGGGACAGGGTCGTACTATGGCTACACCTTC. Its protein is CASTPGTGSYYGYTF.